This entry concerns a single T cell receptor beta chain. What it binds is not known. Germline lookup yields CDR1 SEHNR and CDR2 FQNEAQ (reference sequence). The CDR3 totals 13 residues. Libraries were UMI-labeled 5' RACE TRB cDNA. Each CDR3 protein gets one entry in TCRdb, which reprocessed the 5' RACE reads and gives no DNA. The sample totals about 150,000 distinct CDR3 sequences. This specimen comes from a study of CXCR3-negative and CXCR3-positive naive CD8 T cells. About the research overall: Some 150 million TRB reads were obtained overall (about 1.5 +/- 0.3 million per library).

Study conclusions and caveats: Naive cells used TRBV-TRBJ genes in much the same way whether CXCR3-negative or CXCR3-positive; memory cells did not. Comparison of naive cells showed more hydrophobic TRB CDR3s in CXCR3-positive than in CXCR3-negative naive cells.

Sequences were obtained from naive CXCR3+ CD8+ T cells from blood. Sample subset: CD45RO-CCR7+CD27+CD95- naive CD8+ T cells expressing CXCR3 (TNR3+). The clonotype comes from a human donor in good health. Some clones in this sample may be carry-over from other donors' samples. The V gene is TRBV7-9, the J gene TRBJ2-2. CDR3: CASNGKVTGELFF.